This T cell receptor (beta chain) stems from a study of graft-versus-host responses after intestinal transplantation. Study at large: Each recipient received anti-thymocyte globulin induction, then tacrolimus and steroids for approximately 3 years.

The CDR3 contains 15 residues. The germline V gene has CDR1 SGHTS and CDR2 YDEGEE. The V segment lost 4 bases and the J segment 3 bases; nucleotides outside the gene matches: 8. Generated by immunoSEQ multiplex PCR, the TCRdb table keeps only in-frame clones and is missing some. This table has under 130,000 clones, 93% appearing once. To note about this clone: Its antigen is still unknown.

This sample comprised unstimulated CD8+ T cells sorted from spleen or lymph node cells, obtained before intestinal transplant. The rearrangement links TRBV5-8 to TRBJ2-7; TRBD1 matches at 9 bases. This TCR was sampled from a human donor who received an intestinal transplant. The DNA of the CDR3 is TGTGCCAGCAGCCCCGGGACAGGGTTCGACTACGAGCAGTACTTC. As protein: CASSPGTGFDYEQYF. The full variable domain, completed using reference TRBV5-8 and TRBJ2-7, is EAGVTQSPTHLIKTRGQQATLRCSPISGHTSVYWYQQALGLGLQFLLWYDEGEERNRGNFPPRFSGRQFPNYSSELNVNALELEDSALYLCASSPGTGFDYEQYFGPGTRLTVT.